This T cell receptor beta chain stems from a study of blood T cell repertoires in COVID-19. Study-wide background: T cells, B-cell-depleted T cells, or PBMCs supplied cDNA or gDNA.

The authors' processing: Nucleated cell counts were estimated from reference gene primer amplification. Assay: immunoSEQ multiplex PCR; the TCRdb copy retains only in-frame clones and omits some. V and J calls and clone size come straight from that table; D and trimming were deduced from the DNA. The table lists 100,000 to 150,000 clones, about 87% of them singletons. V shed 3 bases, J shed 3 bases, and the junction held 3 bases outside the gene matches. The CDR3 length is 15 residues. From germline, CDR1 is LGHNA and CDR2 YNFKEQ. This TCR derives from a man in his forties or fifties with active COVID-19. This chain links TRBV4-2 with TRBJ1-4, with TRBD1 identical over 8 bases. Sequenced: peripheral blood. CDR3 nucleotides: TGTGCCAGCAGCCAGGGACAGGCCTCTAATGAAAAACTGTTTTTT. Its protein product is CASSQGQASNEKLFF.